The sequence of this T cell receptor (beta chain) was determined in a study of blood T cell repertoires in COVID-19. Looking at the study overall: COVID-19 samples collected from the United States, Italy and Spain covered acute and convalescent phases.

Produced via immunoSEQ multiplex PCR; TCRdb's table is partial and in-frame only. The sample shows about 45,000 clones, around 90% of them seen only once. CDR1 and CDR2 (germline): SGHRS, YFSETQ. The length of the CDR3 is 13 residues. V lost 1 base and J lost 3, with 8 bases in between. This clone has a single count. The J gene is TRBJ2-7, the V gene TRBV5-1, with a possible D match to TRBD1 (6 bases). Sequenced: peripheral blood. The clonotype comes from an older man with active COVID-19. The CDR3 DNA sequence: TGCGCCAGCAGCTTGCGGACAGACTACGAGCAGTACTTC. It translates to CASSLRTDYEQYF.